This T cell receptor beta chain was obtained from a study of cytomegalovirus exposure and HLA in healthy donors. Findings and limits, study-wide: In presence/absence analyses, roughly uniform sequencing depth across donors was assumed.

Nominal health characterized the donors when sampled, though unrecorded immune exposures were likely. Comments on this clone: Its antigen is not known.

Vbeta (60) and Jbeta (13) primers were used in the PCR. Produced via immunoSEQ multiplex PCR; TCRdb's table is partial and in-frame only. The sample records around 200,000 clones, about 80% being singletons. This CDR3 contains 17 residues. The ends lost 0 bases at V and 9 bases at J; junction bases unmatched: 14. Germline V gene sequence: CDR1 LGHNA, CDR2 YSLEER. The genes are TRBV4-3 and TRBJ2-1; 7 bases are shared with TRBD2. The clonotype comes from a woman aged 45-60 years in good health and CMV-seronegative. Specimen: PBMCs. This chain's CDR3 is CASSQDLAAAGDGEQFF. CDR3 nucleotides: TGCGCCAGCAGCCAAGATCTTGCGGCGGCGGGAGATGGTGAGCAGTTCTTC.